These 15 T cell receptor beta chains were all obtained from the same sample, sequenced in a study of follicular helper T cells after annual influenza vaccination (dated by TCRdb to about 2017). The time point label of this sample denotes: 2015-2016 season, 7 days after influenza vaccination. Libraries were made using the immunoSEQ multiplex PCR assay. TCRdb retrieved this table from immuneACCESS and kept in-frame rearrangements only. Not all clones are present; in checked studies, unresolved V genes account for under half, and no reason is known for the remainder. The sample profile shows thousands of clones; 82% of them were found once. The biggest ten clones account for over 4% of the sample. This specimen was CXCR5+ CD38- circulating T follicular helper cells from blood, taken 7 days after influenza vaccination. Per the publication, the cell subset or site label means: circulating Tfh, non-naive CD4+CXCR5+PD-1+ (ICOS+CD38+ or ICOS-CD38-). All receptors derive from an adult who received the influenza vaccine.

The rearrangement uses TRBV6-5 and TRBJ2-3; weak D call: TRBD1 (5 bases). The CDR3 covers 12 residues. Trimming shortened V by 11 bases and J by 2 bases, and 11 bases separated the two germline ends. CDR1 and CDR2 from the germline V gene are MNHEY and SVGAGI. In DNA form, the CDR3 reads TGTGCCGTCCAAGGGGACACAGATACGCAGTATTTT. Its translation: CAVQGDTDTQYF.

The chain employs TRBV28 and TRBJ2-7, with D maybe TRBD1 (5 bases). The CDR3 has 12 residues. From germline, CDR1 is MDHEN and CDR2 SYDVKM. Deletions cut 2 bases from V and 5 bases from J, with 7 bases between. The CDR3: CASSLRGHEQYF. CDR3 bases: TGTGCCAGCAGTTTAAGGGGCCACGAGCAGTACTTC.

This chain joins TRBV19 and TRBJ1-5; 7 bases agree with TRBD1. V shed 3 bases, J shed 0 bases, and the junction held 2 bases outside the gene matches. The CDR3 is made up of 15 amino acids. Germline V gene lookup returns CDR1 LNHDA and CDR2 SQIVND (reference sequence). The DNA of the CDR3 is TGTGCCAGTAGTATGGGACAGTATAGCAATCAGCCCCAGCATTTT. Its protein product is CASSMGQYSNQPQHF.

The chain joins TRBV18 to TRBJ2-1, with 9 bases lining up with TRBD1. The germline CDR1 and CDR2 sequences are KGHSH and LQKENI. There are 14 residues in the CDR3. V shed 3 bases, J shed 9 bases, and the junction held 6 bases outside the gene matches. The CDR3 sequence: CASSPAGQGSEQFF. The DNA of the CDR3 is TGTGCCAGCTCACCGGCGGGACAGGGCTCTGAGCAGTTCTTC.

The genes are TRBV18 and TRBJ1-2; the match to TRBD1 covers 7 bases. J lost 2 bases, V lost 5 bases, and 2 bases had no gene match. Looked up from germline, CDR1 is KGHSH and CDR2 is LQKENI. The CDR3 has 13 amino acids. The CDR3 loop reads CASSSGQNYGYTF. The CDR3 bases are TGTGCCAGCTCATCGGGACAGAACTATGGCTACACCTTC.

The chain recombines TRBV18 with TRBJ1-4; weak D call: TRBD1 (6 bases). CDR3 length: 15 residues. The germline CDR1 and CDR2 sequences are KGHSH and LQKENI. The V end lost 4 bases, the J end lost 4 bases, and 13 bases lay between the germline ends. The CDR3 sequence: CASSLGQRSNEKLFF. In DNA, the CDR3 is TGTGCCAGCTCACTAGGACAGCGAAGTAATGAAAAACTGTTTTTT.

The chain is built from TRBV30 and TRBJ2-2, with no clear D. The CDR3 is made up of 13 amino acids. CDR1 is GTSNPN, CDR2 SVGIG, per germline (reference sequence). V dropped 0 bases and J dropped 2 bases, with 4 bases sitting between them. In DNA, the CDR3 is TGTGCCTGGAGTGTGTCCAACACCGGGGAGCTGTTTTTT. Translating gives CAWSVSNTGELFF.

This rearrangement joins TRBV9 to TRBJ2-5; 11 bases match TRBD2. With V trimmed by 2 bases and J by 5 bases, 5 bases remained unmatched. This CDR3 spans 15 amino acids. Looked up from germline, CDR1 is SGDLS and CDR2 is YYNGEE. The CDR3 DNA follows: TGTGCCAGCAGCGTCGCGGGACTAGCGGTGGAGACCCAGTACTTC. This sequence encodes CASSVAGLAVETQYF.

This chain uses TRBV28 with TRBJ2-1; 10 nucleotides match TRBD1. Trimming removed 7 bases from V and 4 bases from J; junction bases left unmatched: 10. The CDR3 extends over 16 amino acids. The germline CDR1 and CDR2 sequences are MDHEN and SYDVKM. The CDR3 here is CASKNPGTGAYNEQFF. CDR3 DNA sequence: TGTGCCAGCAAAAACCCCGGGACAGGGGCGTACAATGAGCAGTTCTTC.

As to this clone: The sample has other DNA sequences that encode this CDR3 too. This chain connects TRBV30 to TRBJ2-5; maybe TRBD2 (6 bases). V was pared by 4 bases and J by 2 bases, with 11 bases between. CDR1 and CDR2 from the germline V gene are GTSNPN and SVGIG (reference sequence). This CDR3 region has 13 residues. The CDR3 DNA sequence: TGTGCCTGGAATCATCGGGGGCAAGAGACCCAGTACTTC. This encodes CAWNHRGQETQYF.

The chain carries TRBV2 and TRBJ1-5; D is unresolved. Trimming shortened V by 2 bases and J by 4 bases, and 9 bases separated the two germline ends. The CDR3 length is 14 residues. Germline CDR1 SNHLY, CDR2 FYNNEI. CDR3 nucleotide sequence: TGTGCCAGCAGTGAAAGGGTTTGGAATCAGCCCCAGCATTTT. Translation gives CASSERVWNQPQHF.

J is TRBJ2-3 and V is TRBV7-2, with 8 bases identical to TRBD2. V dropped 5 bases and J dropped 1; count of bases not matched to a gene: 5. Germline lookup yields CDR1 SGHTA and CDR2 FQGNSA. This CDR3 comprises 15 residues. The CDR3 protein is CASSPRGGRTDTQYF. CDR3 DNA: TGTGCCAGCAGCCCCCGGGGGGGGCGCACAGATACGCAGTATTTT.

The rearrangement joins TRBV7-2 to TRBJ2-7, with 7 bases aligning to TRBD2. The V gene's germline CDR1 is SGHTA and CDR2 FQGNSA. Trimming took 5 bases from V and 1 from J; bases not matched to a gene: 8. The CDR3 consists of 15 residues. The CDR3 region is CASSVTGGRSYEQYF. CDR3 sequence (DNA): TGTGCCAGCAGCGTCACCGGCGGGAGATCCTACGAGCAGTACTTC.

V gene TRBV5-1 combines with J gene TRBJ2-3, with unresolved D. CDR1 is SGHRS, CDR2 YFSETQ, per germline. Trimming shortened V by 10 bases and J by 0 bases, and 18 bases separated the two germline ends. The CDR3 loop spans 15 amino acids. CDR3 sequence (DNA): TGCGCCTCTGTGCTGGAGACTTCTAGCACAGATACGCAGTATTTT. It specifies CASVLETSSTDTQYF.

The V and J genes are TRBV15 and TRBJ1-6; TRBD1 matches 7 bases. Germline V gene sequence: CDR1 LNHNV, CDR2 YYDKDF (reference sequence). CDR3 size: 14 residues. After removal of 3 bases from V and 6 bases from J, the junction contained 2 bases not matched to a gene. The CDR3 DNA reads TGTGCCACCAGCAGGGGACAGCTTAATTCACCCCTCCACTTT. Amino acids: CATSRGQLNSPLHF.